This T cell receptor (beta chain) was found in a study of T cells in Graves' hyperthyroidism and ophthalmopathy. From RNA transcripts, TCR beta CDR3 regions were amplified. The primer set for the first-round RT-PCR of the TCR CDR3 was HTBI. Via MiXCR, TCRdb re-called the multiplex PCR reads, giving one row per CDR3 protein. This sample has 550,000 to 650,000 distinct CDR3 sequences; approximately 15% occur once, and the top ten carry approximately 5.7%. This clonotype was recorded a few times. Its cognate antigen is unknown. Fresh 10 ml peripheral blood yielded PBMCs. Study-wide results and caveats: Most expanded thyroid clonotypes above 0.001 recurred in blood. Ophthalmopathy was separated from stable hyperthyroidism by a 13 V-J model.

In germline, CDR1 is KGHSH, CDR2 LQKENI. The length of the CDR3 is 15 residues. V was cut by 5 bases and J by 1 base, with 13 bases left in between. The rearrangement joins TRBV18 to TRBJ2-3; tentatively, D is TRBD1 (6 bases). The sample was blood. This sequence originates from a woman under 40 with Graves' hyperthyroidism that later progressed to Graves' ophthalmopathy. The chain's CDR3 is CASSSTGSGTDTQYF. Here the CDR3 DNA reads TGTGCCAGCTCATCAACAGGGTCGGGCACAGATACGCAGTATTTT.